The text below deals with one T cell receptor beta chain. The antigen is undetermined. Other DNA sequences in this specimen translate into the identical CDR3. These data belong to a study of shared clonotypes between healthy human individuals. On the study more broadly: Donors had three CD4 naive, three CD4 memory, two CD8 naive and one CD8 memory plate apiece.

Study results and caveats: Clonotypes shared by all four sorted-subset donors had higher generation probabilities than non-shared clonotypes.

Germline CDR1 and CDR2: SQVTM and ANQGSEA. This CDR3 has 12 residues. V lost 5 bases, J lost 3 bases, and 3 bases stayed unmatched. Deep level was the assay's run setting. The repertoire was sequenced with immunoSEQ multiplex PCR; TCRdb's copy has only in-frame clones and lacks some. The sample gives about 1.1 million clones, around three quarters of which show up once; about 0.52% is in the top ten. The sequenced sample consisted of memory CD4+ T cells from PBMCs. Described subset: CD45RA-negative fraction. J is TRBJ2-7 and V is TRBV29-1; the match to TRBD1 covers 8 bases. The receptor was isolated from a young man in good health. Some clones in this sample may be carry-over from other donors' samples. The CDR3: CSVSGGNYEQYF. The CDR3 DNA reads as TGCAGCGTTTCAGGGGGCAACTACGAGCAGTACTTC.